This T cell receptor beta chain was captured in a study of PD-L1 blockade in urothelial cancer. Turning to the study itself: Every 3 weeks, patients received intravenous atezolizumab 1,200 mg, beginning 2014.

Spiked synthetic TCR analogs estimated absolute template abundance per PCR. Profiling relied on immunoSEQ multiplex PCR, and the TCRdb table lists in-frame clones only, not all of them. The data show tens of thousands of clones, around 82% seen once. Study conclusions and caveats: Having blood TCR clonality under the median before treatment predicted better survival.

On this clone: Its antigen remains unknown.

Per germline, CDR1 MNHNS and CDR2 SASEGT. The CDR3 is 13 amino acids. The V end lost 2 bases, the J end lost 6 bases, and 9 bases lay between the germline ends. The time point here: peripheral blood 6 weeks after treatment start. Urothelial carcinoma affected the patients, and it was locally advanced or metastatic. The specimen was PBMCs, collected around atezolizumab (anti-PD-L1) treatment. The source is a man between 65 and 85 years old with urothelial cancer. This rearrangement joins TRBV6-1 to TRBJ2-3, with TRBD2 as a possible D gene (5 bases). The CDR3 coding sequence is TGTGCCAGCAGTGAACACACGGGGGATACGCAGTATTTT. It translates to CASSEHTGDTQYF.